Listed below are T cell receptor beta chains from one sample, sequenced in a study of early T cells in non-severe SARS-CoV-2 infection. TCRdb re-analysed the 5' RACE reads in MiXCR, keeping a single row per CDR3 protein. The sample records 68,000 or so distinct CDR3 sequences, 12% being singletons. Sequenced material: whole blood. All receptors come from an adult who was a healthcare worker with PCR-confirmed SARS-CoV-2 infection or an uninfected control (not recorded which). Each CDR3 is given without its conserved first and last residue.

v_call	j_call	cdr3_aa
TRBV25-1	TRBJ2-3	ASSERRQGPDTQY
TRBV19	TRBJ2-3	ASTAQGLVPDTQY
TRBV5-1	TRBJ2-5	ASSYPYRETQY
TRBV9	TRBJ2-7	ASSPWRQGYEQY
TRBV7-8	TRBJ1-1	ASSLVSGNTEAF
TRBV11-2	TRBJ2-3	ASSSNRRDSTDTQY
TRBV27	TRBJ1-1	ASSPPGLGEAF
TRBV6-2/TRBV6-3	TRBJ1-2	ASRSGGIGYGYT
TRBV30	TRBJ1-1	LGGRMNTEAF
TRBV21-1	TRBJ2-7	ASRSGDREQY
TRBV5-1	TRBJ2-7	ASSPNRGPYEQY
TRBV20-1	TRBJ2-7	SGPDGGSDAYEQY
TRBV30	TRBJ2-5	AWSHERSEETQY
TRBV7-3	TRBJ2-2	ASTQTGARVLGTGELF
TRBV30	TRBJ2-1	TGSGAGFEQF
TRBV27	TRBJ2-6	ASSLYLGANVLT
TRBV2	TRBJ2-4	ASSVGGARNIQY
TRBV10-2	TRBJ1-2	ASSVTGGVEANYGYT
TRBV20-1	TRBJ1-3	SAGRDGGNTIY
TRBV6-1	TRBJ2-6	ASGDRGRGANVLT
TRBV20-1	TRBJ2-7	SASPPKGPYEQY
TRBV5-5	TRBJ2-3	ASSRAGHSTDTQY
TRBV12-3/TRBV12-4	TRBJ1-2	ASTRGGYGYT
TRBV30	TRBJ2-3	AWTRGRGTDTQY
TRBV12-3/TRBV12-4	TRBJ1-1	ASSSFGNTEAF
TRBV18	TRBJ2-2	ASSTWTGDTGELF
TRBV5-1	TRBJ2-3	ASSSGPPRDTQY
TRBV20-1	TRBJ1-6	SARKRSPGNSPLH
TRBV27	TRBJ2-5	ASSRYSRGRETQY
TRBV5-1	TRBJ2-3	ASSLGGQGHTDTQY
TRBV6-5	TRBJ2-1	ASSEDGLKEQF
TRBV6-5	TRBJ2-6	ASSYSGRADSGANVLT
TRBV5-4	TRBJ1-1	ASSPDSSLNTEAF